This TCR beta chain was captured by sequencing in a study of blood T cell repertoires in COVID-19. The data were produced by immunoSEQ multiplex PCR, yet TCRdb's version contains in-frame clones alone and is incomplete. Of approximately 240,000 clones in the sample, around four fifths were seen once. Germline V CDR1 and CDR2: SGHNT, YYREEE (reference sequence). The CDR3 totals 16 residues. The V gene end was trimmed by 1 base and the J gene end by 5 bases; junction bases not matched to a gene: 4. This clonotype was sampled from a woman aged 55-69 years who had recovered from COVID-19. The sequencing sample was made of peripheral blood. V gene TRBV5-4 combines with J gene TRBJ2-1; TRBD2 matches at 12 bases. Here the CDR3 DNA reads TGTGCCAGCAGCTTGCTAGCGGGGGGGTTGGACAATGAGCAGTTCTTC. This codes for CASSLLAGGLDNEQFF.